Each of the 5 T cell receptor beta chains below was sequenced from the same sample in a study of T cells in women clearing cervical HPV infection. TCRdb's table, derived via immunoSEQ multiplex PCR, lists solely in-frame clones and lacks some. This repertoire includes roughly 48,000 clones. The sample consisted of blood buffy coat. These receptors were collected from a woman between 18 and 70 years old with a cervical HPV16 infection that either progressed to CIN3+ or cleared (not recorded which).

Turning to this clone: Read sequence stops 3 residues before the CDR3 end, and the germline J gene provides the missing end. The genes are TRBV12-3 or TRBV12-4 and TRBJ1-1; D may be TRBD1 (5 bases). V was trimmed by 5 bases and J by 4 bases, leaving 11 bases between them. This CDR3 spans 13 amino acids. CDR3 DNA (partial): TGTGCCAGCAGTCCCAGGGTCTCCACTGAA. Translating gives CASSPRVSTE. The entire CDR3 protein reads CASSPRVSTEAFF.

On this clone itself: The CDR3 extends 3 residues past the end of the read, so its final part is completed from the germline J gene. V usage is TRBV7-2 and J usage is TRBJ1-1; D not certain. CDR1 and CDR2 (germline): SGHTA, FQGNSA. The CDR3 extends over 12 amino acids. The V and J ends lost 5 bases and 0 bases respectively, with 4 bases between them. The sequenced CDR3 bases are TGTGCCAGCAGCCAAATGAACACTGAA. Protein sequence: CASSQMNTE. The whole CDR3 sequence is CASSQMNTEAFF. The variable domain in full, with the rest retrieved from reference TRBV7-2 and TRBJ1-1, is GAGVSQSPSNKVTEKGKDVELRCDPISGHTALYWYRQSLGQGLEFLIYFQGNSAPDKSGLPSDRFSAERTGGSVSTLTIQRTQQEDSAVYLCASSQMNTEAFFGQGTRLTVV.

To note about this clone: With the read ending 3 residues before the CDR3 end, the germline J gene is used to fill in that end. The chain links TRBV20-1 to TRBJ1-5, with TRBD1 matching over 7 bases. J lost 2 bases, V lost 6 bases, and 10 bases had no gene match. The germline gives CDR1 DFQATT, CDR2 SNEGSKA (reference sequence). The CDR3 is 15 residues long. The sequenced CDR3 bases are TGCAGTGCGGACCCGACAGGGTTCGGCAATCAGCCC. It specifies CSADPTGFGNQP. The CDR3, in full, reads CSADPTGFGNQPQHF.

For this clone: Sequencing ends 3 residues short of the CDR3 end; the germline J gene provides the rest. The gene calls are TRBV7-6 and TRBJ2-7, with a possible D match to TRBD2 (6 bases). The CDR3 spans 14 residues. Trimming removed 2 bases at V and 4 bases at J, with 12 bases between. Germline V CDR1 and CDR2: SGHVS, FNYEAQ. The CDR3 DNA, read in part, is TGTGCCAGCAGCTTACGGGGGATCTCGTACGAG. Amino acids: CASSLRGISYE. From start to end, the CDR3 is CASSLRGISYEQYF.

As concerns this clone: The read falls 3 residues short of the CDR3 end, and the missing part is taken from the germline J gene. The chain links TRBV5-1 to TRBJ2-1; TRBD1 matches at 8 bases. This CDR3 has 15 residues. Germline V lookup: CDR1 SGHRS, CDR2 YFSETQ. Losses at the gene ends were 4 bases for V and 4 bases for J; bases not matched to a gene: 7. The CDR3 bases that were read are TGCGCCAGCAGCCAAGGGACAGGCCGTTACAATGAG. It codes for CASSQGTGRYNE. From start to end, the CDR3 is CASSQGTGRYNEQFF. The entire variable domain, with the rest obtained from reference TRBV5-1 and TRBJ2-1, is as follows: KAGVTQTPRYLIKTRGQQVTLSCSPISGHRSVSWYQQTPGQGLQFLFEYFSETQRNKGNFPGRFSGRQFSNSRSEMNVSTLELGDSALYLCASSQGTGRYNEQFFGPGTRLTVL.